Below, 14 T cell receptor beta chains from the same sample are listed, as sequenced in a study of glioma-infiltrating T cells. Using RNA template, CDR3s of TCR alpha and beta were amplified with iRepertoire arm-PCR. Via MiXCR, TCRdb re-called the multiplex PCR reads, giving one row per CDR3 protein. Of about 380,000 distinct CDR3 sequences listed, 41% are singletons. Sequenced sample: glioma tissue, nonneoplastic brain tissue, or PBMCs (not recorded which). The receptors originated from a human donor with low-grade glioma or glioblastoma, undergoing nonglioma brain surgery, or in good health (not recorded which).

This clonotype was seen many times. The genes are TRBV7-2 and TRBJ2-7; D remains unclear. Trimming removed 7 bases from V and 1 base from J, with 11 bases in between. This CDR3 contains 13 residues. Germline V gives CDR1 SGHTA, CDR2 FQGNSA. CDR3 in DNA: TGTGCCAGCACCATTAGAATTTCCTACGAGCAGTACTTC. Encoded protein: CASTIRISYEQYF.

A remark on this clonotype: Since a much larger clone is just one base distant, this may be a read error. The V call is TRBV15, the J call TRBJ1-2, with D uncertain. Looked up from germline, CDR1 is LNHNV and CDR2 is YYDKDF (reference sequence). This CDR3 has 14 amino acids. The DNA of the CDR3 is TGTGCCACCAGCAGAGATGGGGAGGGCTATGGCTACATCTTC. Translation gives CATSRDGEGYGYIF.

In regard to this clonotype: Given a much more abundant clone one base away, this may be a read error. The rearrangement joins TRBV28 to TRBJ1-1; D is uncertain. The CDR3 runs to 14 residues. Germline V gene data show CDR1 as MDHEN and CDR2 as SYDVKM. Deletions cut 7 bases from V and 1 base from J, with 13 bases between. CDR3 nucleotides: TGTGCCAGCACCGAGCTAGGCCGGAACACTGAAGCTTTCTTT. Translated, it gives CASTELGRNTEAFF.

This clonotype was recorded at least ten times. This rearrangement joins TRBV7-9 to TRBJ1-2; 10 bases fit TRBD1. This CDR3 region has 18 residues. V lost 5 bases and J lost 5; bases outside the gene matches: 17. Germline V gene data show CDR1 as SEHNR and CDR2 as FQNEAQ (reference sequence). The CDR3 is CASSRSRDRGLKPYGYTF. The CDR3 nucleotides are TGTGCCAGCAGCCGATCCCGGGACAGGGGATTGAAACCTTATGGCTACACCTTC.

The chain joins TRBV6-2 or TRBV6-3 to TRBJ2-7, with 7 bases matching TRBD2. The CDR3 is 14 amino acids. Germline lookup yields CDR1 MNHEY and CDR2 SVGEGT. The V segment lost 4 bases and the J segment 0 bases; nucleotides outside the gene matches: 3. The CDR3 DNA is TGTGCCAGCAGTTCCCTAGCGGACTCCTACGAGCAGTACTTC. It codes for CASSSLADSYEQYF.

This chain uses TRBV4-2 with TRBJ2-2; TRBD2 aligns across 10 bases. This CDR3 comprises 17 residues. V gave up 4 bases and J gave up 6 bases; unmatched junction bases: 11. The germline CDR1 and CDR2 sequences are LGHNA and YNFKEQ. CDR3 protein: CASSPETLAGVSGELFF. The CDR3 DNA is TGTGCCAGCAGCCCAGAGACCCTAGCGGGAGTTTCCGGGGAGCTGTTTTTT.

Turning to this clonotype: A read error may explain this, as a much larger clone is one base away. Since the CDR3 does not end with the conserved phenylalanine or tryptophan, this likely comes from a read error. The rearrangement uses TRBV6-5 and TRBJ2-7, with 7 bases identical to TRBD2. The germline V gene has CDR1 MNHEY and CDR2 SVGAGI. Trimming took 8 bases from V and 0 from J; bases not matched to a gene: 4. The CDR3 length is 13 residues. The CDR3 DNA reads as TGTGCCAGCGGGACTACACCCTCCTACGAGCAGTACCTC. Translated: CASGTTPSYEQYL.

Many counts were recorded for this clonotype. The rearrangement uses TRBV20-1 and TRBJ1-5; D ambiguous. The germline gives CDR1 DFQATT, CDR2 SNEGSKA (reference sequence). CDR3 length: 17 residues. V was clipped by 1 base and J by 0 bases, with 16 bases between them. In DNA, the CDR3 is TGCAGTGCTAGAGGCTACACAGCTCTTTATAGCAATCAGCCCCAGCATTTT. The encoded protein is CSARGYTALYSNQPQHF.

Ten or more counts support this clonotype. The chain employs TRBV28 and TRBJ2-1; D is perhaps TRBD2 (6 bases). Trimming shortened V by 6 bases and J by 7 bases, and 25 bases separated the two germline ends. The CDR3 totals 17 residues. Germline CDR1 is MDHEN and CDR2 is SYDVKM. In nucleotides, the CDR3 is TGTGCCAGCAGCGTACCGGGACTTACCCAGACTAAGAATGAGCAGTTCTTC. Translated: CASSVPGLTQTKNEQFF.

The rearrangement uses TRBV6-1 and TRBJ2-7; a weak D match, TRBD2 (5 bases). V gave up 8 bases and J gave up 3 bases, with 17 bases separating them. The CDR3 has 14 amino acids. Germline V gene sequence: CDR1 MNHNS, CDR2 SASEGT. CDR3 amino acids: CASVPDGVVYEQYF. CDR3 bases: TGTGCCAGCGTTCCCGACGGGGTCGTCTACGAGCAGTACTTC.

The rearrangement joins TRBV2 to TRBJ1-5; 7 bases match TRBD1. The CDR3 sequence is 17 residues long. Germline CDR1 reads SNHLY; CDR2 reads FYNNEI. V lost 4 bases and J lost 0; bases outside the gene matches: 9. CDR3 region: CASSVLGQAYSNQPQHF. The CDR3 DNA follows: TGTGCCAGCAGTGTCCTCGGACAGGCCTATAGCAATCAGCCCCAGCATTTT.

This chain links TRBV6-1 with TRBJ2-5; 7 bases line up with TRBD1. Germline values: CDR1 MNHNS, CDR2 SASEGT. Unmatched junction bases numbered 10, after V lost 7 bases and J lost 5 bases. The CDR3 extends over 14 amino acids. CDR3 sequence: CASTWDSQGETQYF. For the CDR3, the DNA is TGTGCCAGCACCTGGGACAGCCAGGGGGAGACCCAGTACTTC.

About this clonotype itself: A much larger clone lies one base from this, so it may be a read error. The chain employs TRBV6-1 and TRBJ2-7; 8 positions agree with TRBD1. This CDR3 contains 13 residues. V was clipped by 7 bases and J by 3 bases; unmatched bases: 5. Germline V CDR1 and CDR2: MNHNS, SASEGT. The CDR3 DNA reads TGTGCCAGCACTTTAACAGGGGGCTACGAGCAGTACTTC. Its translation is CASTLTGGYEQYF.

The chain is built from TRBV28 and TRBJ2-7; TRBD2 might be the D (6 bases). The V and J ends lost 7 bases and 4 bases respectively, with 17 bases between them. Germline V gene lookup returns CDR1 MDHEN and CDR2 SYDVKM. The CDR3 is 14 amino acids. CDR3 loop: CASNQLAWTYEQYF. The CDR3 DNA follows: TGTGCCAGCAATCAACTAGCATGGACTTACGAGCAGTACTTC.